This T cell receptor (beta chain) was captured by sequencing in a study of cytomegalovirus exposure and HLA in healthy donors. For the study at large: Out of 150 million to 200 million T cells, an earlier analysis found about 100 million unique TCR beta sequences in total.

With 60 Vbeta and 13 Jbeta primers, the PCR was carried out. The table came from immunoSEQ multiplex PCR; TCRdb's copy has only in-frame clones and leaves some out. The sample shows more than 150,000 clones, roughly four fifths of them seen only once. This CDR3 comprises 15 residues. Germline V gene lookup returns CDR1 ENHRY and CDR2 SYGVKD. The germline V and J ends were trimmed by 3 bases and 6 bases, with 17 bases remaining between them. Study results and caveats: Investigators reported over 150 TCR beta chains as tied to cytomegalovirus. Later, TCR association rates were found to vary by HLA locus, highest for DRB1 and lowest for HLA-C. A later analysis, which compared TCR beta chains of equal frequency, found the HLA-associated ones more clonally expanded.

In the case of this clone: The antigen is not known.

Sample: PBMCs. The source of this sequence is a man aged 40-49 years in good health and CMV-seronegative. V usage is TRBV10-3 and J usage is TRBJ1-1; D ambiguous. CDR3 DNA: TGTGCCATCAGTGATCCCTTGATACTAAGCGCTGAAGCTTTCTTT. It specifies CAISDPLILSAEAFF.